Following are 13 T cell receptor beta chains from one sample sequenced in a study of PD-L1 blockade in urothelial cancer. As to time point: peripheral blood 6 weeks after treatment start. Assay: immunoSEQ multiplex PCR; the TCRdb copy retains only in-frame clones and omits some. The sample carries 29,000 or so clones, approximately 80% recorded once. The input for sequencing was PBMCs, taken around atezolizumab (anti-PD-L1) treatment. All receptors derive from a man in his 70s with urothelial cancer.

V usage is TRBV7-2 and J usage is TRBJ2-2; D might be TRBD2 (6 bases). V lost 1 base and J 7 bases, leaving 16 bases between the germline ends. There are 16 residues in the CDR3. CDR1 is SGHTA and CDR2 is FQGNSA in the germline V gene. The CDR3 DNA reads as TGTGCCAGCAGCTTAGAGTTTAGGGTGGAGGGCGGGGAGCTGTTTTTT. Residues: CASSLEFRVEGGELFF.

The chain combines TRBV11-2 with TRBJ2-1; 8 bases align to TRBD2. CDR3 size: 15 residues. The V and J ends lost 1 base and 7 bases, in that order; junction bases with no gene match: 6. CDR1 and CDR2 (germline): SGHAT, FQNNGV. As DNA, the CDR3 is TGTGCCAGCAGCTTAGCGAGCGGGAGTGGGAATGAGCAGTTCTTC. This encodes CASSLASGSGNEQFF.

This clone was observed a single time. The chain uses TRBV9 and TRBJ2-1, with 9 positions matching TRBD1. Unmatched junction bases numbered 7, after V lost 0 bases and J lost 6 bases. Germline CDR1 reads SGDLS; CDR2 reads YYNGEE. This CDR3 has 16 residues. The CDR3 DNA reads TGTGCCAGCAGCGTAGGGGGACAGGGTGGCATCAATGAGCAGTTCTTC. It translates to CASSVGGQGGINEQFF. The entire variable domain, with the rest obtained from reference TRBV9 and TRBJ2-1, is as follows: DSGVTQTPKHLITATGQRVTLRCSPRSGDLSVYWYQQSLDQGLQFLIQYYNGEERAKGNILERFSAQQFPDLHSELNLSSLELGDSALYFCASSVGGQGGINEQFFGPGTRLTVL.

The sample holds one count of this clone. This chain connects TRBV9 to TRBJ2-7; 7 bases are shared with TRBD2. Germline-derived CDR1 and CDR2 are SGDLS and YYNGEE. The CDR3 spans 15 residues. V was pared by 2 bases and J by 4 bases, with 9 bases of the junction left unmatched. CDR3 nucleotides: TGTGCCAGCAGCGTCGACCCGGGACTAATTTACGAGCAGTACTTC. Encoded protein: CASSVDPGLIYEQYF.

The rearrangement links TRBV19 to TRBJ2-1; tentative D call: TRBD2 (5 bases). The V gene lost 4 bases and the J gene lost 5 bases, with 15 bases spanning the gap. The germline V gene has CDR1 LNHDA and CDR2 SQIVND (reference sequence). The CDR3 is made up of 15 amino acids. The CDR3 DNA sequence: TGTGCCAGTAGTACGGTCCATACTAGGAACAATGAGCAGTTCTTC. Translated, it gives CASSTVHTRNNEQFF.

This clone appeared a single time. The V call is TRBV7-9, the J call TRBJ1-1, with TRBD1 matching 7 bases. The CDR3 covers 15 residues. V trimming: 0 bases; J trimming: 1 base; junction bases outside the gene matches: 2. Per germline, CDR1 SEHNR and CDR2 FQNEAQ (reference sequence). CDR3 in amino acids: CASSLAGGWNTEAFF. The CDR3 DNA follows: TGTGCCAGCAGCTTAGCAGGGGGCTGGAACACTGAAGCTTTCTTT.

The chain employs TRBV11-3 and TRBJ1-1; 7 positions agree with TRBD1. Trimming took 5 bases from V and 7 from J; bases not matched to a gene: 4. The CDR3 contains 12 residues. CDR1 SGHNT and CDR2 YENEEA come from the germline V gene. CDR3 sequence reads: CASSRGGFEAFF. The CDR3 DNA reads TGTGCCAGCAGCCGAGGGGGCTTTGAAGCTTTCTTT.

The chain joins TRBV28 to TRBJ1-5, with 8 nucleotides matching TRBD1. CDR1 is MDHEN, CDR2 SYDVKM, per germline. The junction had 8 bases not matched to a gene; V was cut back by 7 bases and J by 3 bases. The CDR3 runs to 15 residues. The CDR3 spells CASTTMTGDNQPQHF. The DNA for the CDR3 is TGTGCCAGCACCACCATGACAGGGGACAATCAGCCCCAGCATTTT.

This clone was picked up a small number of times. The CDR3 DNA sequence: TGTGCCAGCAGCCGAAGAGGCGAGCAGTACTTC. It yields the protein CASSRRGEQYF. This chain links TRBV28 with TRBJ2-7; unclear D gene. In germline, CDR1 is MDHEN, CDR2 SYDVKM. V was clipped by 6 bases and J by 6 bases, with 9 bases between them. This CDR3 is built from 11 residues.

This sequence joins TRBV4-3 and TRBJ2-3, with TRBD2 matching 8 bases. CDR1 and CDR2 from the germline V gene are LGHNA and YSLEER. V trimming: 1 base; J trimming: 1 base; junction bases outside the gene matches: 4. CDR3 size: 16 residues. CDR3 sequence: CASSQGAGGRTDTQYF. CDR3 DNA: TGCGCCAGCAGCCAAGGGGCGGGAGGCCGCACAGATACGCAGTATTTT.

The V and J genes are TRBV12-5 and TRBJ1-5, with D perhaps matching TRBD1 (6 bases). This CDR3 is 14 amino acids long. Per germline, CDR1 LGHNT and CDR2 FRNRAP. V was clipped by 3 bases and J by 4 bases, with 10 bases between them. CDR3 sequence (DNA): TGTGCTAGTGGTTTAGGGACATCAAATCAGCCCCAGCATTTT. This encodes CASGLGTSNQPQHF. The variable domain in full, with the rest retrieved from reference TRBV12-5 and TRBJ1-5, is DARVTQTPRHKVTEMGQEVTMRCQPILGHNTVFWYRQTMMQGLELLAYFRNRAPLDDSGMPKDRFSAEMPDATLATLKIQPSEPRDSAVYFCASGLGTSNQPQHFGDGTRLSIL.

For this clone: At one boundary the junction diverges from the germline segment, which might be a read error. The rearrangement links TRBV5-1 to TRBJ2-2; D perhaps matches TRBD2 (5 bases). The germline gives CDR1 SGHRS, CDR2 YFSETQ. The CDR3 is 14 amino acids. The CDR3 reads CASSPYTNTGELFF. The CDR3 nucleotides are TGCGCCAGCAGTCCCTACACGAACACCGGGGAGCTATTTTTT.

The rearrangement uses TRBV6-1 and TRBJ2-7; D uncertain. The ends were cut back, 10 bases at V and 2 bases at J, with 21 bases in the middle. Germline loops: CDR1 MNHNS, CDR2 SASEGT. The CDR3 covers 15 residues. CDR3 coding DNA: TGTGCCATCCTCTCACGTACCCCCGAGGCCTACGAGCAGTACTTC. It specifies CAILSRTPEAYEQYF.